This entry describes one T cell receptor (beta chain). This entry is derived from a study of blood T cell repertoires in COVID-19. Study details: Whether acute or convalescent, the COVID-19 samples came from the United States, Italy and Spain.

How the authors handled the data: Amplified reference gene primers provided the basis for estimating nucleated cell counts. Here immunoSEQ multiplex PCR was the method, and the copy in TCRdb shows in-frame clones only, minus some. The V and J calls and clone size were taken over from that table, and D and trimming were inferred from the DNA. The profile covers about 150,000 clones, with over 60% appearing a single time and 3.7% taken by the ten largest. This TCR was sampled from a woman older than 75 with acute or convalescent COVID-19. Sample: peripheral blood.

The chain's CDR3 is CASSQEGGATEAFF. In nucleotides, the CDR3 is TGTGCCAGCAGCCAAGAAGGGGGGGCCACTGAAGCTTTCTTT. The chain employs TRBV3-1 (or the pseudogene TRBV3-2) and TRBJ1-1; TRBD1 might be the D (6 bases). The CDR3 loop spans 14 amino acids. V was pared by 0 bases and J by 4 bases, with 9 bases between. The germline V gene encodes CDR1 LGHDT and CDR2 YNNKEL (reference sequence).